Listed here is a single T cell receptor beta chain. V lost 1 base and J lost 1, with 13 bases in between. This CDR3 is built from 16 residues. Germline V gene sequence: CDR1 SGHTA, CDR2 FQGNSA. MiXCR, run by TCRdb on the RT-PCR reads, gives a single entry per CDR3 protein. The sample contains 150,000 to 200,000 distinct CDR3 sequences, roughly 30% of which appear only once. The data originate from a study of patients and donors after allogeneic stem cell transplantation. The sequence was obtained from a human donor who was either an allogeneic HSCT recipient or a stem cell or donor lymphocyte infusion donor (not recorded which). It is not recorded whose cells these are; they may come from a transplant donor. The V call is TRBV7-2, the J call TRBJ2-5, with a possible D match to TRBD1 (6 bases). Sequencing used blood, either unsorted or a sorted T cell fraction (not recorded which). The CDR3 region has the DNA TGTGCCAGCAGCTTAGGGCTTTGGGACATCCAAGAGACCCAGTACTTC. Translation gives CASSLGLWDIQETQYF. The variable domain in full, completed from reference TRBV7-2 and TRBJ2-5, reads GAGVSQSPSNKVTEKGKDVELRCDPISGHTALYWYRQSLGQGLEFLIYFQGNSAPDKSGLPSDRFSAERTGGSVSTLTIQRTQQEDSAVYLCASSLGLWDIQETQYFGPGTRLLVL.